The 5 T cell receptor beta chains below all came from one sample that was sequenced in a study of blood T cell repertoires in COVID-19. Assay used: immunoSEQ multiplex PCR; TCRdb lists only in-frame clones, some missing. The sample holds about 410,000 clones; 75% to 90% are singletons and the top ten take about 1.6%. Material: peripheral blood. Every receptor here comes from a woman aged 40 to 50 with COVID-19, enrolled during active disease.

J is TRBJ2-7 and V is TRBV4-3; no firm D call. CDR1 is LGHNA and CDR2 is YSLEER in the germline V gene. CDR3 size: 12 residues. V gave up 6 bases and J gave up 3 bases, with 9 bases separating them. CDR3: CASSKPYYEQYF. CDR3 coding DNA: TGCGCCAGCAGTAAACCCTACTACGAGCAGTACTTC.

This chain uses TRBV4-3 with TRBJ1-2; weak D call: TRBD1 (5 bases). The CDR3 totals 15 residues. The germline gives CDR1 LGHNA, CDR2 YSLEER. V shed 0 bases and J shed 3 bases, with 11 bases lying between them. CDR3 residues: CASSQETGVDYGYTF. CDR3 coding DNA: TGCGCCAGCAGCCAAGAAACGGGGGTGGACTATGGCTACACCTTC.

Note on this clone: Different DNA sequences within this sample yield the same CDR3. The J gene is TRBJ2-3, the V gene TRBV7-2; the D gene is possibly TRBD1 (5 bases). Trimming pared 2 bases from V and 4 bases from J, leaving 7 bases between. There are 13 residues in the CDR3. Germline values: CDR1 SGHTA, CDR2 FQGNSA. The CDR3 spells CASSLLGADTQYF. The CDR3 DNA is TGTGCCAGCAGCTTACTAGGGGCAGATACGCAGTATTTT.

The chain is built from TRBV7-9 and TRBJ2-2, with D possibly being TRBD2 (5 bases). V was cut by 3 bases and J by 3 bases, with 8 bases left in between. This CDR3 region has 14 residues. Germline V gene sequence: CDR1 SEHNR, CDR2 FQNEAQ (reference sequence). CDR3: CASSFEGHTGELFF. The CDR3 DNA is TGTGCCAGCAGCTTCGAGGGTCACACCGGGGAGCTGTTTTTT.

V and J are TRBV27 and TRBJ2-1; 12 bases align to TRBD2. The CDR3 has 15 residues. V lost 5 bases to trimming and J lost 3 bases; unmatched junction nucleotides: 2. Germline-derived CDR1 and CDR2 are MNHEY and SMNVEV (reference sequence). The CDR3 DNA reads TGTGCCAGCAGTGAGGGACTAGCGGGCTACAATGAGCAGTTCTTC. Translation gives CASSEGLAGYNEQFF.